This TCR beta chain was documented in a study of shared clonotypes between healthy human individuals. Study-wide results and caveats: Generation probabilities of non-shared clonotypes were lower (relative to those shared by all four donors). Naive subsets generally exceeded memory subsets in estimated richness.

A word on this clone: No antigen is known for it.

Genomic DNA from each subset was divided evenly over several immunoSEQ plates. Repertoires were generated with immunoSEQ multiplex PCR, while TCRdb's copy carries only in-frame clones and drops some. The data contain around 510,000 clones, around 96% of them singletons. V gave up 3 bases and J gave up 3 bases; unmatched junction bases: 9. Per germline, CDR1 SGHNT and CDR2 YYREEE (reference sequence). The CDR3 is made up of 17 amino acids. V is TRBV5-4 and J is TRBJ2-4; 10 bases map to TRBD2. The receptor comes from a woman aged 25 to 39 in good health. Specimen: naive CD4+ T cells sorted from blood. Indicated subset: CD45RA+ positively selected. For the CDR3, the DNA is TGTGCCAGCAGCTCCCGCCCTAGCGGGAGTCGCAAAAACATTCAGTACTTC. Translation gives CASSSRPSGSRKNIQYF.